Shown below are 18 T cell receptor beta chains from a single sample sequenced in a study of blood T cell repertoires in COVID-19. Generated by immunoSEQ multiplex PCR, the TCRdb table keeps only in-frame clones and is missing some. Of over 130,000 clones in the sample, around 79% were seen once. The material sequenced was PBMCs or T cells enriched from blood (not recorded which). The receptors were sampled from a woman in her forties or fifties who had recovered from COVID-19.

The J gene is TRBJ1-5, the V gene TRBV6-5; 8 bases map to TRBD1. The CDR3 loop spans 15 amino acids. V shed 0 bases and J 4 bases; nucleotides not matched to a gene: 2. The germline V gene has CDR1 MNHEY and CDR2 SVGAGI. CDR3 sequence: CASSYSRTGNQPQHF. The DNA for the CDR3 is TGTGCCAGCAGTTACTCGAGGACAGGGAATCAGCCCCAGCATTTT.

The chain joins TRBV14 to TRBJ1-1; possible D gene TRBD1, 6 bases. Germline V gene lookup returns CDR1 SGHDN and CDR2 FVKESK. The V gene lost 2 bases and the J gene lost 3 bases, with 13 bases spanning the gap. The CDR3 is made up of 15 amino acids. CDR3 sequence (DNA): TGTGCCAGCAGCCAAAGGGACACCTTTTACACTGAAGCTTTCTTT. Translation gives CASSQRDTFYTEAFF.

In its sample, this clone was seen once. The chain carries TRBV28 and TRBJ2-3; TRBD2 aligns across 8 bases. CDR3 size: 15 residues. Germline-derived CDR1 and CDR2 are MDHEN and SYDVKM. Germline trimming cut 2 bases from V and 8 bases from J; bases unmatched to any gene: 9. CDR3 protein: CASSLTGGGLGTQYF. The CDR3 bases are TGTGCCAGCAGTTTAACGGGAGGGGGTCTTGGTACGCAGTATTTT.

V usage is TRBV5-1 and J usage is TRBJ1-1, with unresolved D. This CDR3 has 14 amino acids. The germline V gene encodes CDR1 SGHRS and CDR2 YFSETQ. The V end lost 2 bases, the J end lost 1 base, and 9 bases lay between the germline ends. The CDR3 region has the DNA TGCGCCAGCAGCTTAGGCCCGGGGAACACTGAAGCTTTCTTT. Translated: CASSLGPGNTEAFF. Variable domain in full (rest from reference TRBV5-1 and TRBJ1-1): KAGVTQTPRYLIKTRGQQVTLSCSPISGHRSVSWYQQTPGQGLQFLFEYFSETQRNKGNFPGRFSGRQFSNSRSEMNVSTLELGDSALYLCASSLGPGNTEAFFGQGTRLTVV.

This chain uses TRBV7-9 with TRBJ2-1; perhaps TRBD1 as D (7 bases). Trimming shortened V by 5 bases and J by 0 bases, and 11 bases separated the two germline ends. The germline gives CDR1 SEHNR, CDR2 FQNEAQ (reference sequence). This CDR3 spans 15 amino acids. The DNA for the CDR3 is TGTGCCAGCAGCCCGCGGGACAGCTCCTACAATGAGCAGTTCTTC. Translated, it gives CASSPRDSSYNEQFF.

The CDR3 sequence is CASRVRGDTEAFF. In DNA form, the CDR3 reads TGTGCCAGTAGGGTCAGGGGAGACACTGAAGCTTTCTTT. The V call is TRBV19, the J call TRBJ1-1, with D perhaps matching TRBD1 (6 bases). Trimming took off 6 bases at V and 3 bases at J, with 11 bases between the two ends. Per germline, CDR1 LNHDA and CDR2 SQIVND (reference sequence). CDR3 length: 13 residues. Full variable domain (rest looked up from reference TRBV19 and TRBJ1-1): DGGITQSPKYLFRKEGQNVTLSCEQNLNHDAMYWYRQDPGQGLRLIYYSQIVNDFQKGDIAEGYSVSREKKESFPLTVTSAQKNPTAFYLCASRVRGDTEAFFGQGTRLTVV.

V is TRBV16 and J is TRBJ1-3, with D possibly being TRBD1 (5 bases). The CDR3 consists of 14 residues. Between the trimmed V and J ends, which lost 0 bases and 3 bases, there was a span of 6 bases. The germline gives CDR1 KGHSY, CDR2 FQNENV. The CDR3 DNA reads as TGTGCCAGCAGCCAATCTGACAGTGGAAACACCATATATTTT. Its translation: CASSQSDSGNTIYF.

The CDR3 sequence is CSVVADWNTEAFF. The CDR3 DNA sequence: TGCAGCGTTGTGGCTGATTGGAACACTGAAGCTTTCTTT. V gene TRBV29-1 combines with J gene TRBJ1-1; no reliable D call. Germline-derived CDR1 and CDR2 are SQVTM and ANQGSEA. The CDR3 sequence is 13 residues long. V was clipped by 4 bases and J by 1 base, with 10 bases between them.

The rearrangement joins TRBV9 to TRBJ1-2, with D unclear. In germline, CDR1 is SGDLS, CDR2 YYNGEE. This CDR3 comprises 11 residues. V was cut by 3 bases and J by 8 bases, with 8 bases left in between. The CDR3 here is CASSARGGYTF. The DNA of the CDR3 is TGTGCCAGCAGCGCCCGCGGGGGCTACACCTTC.

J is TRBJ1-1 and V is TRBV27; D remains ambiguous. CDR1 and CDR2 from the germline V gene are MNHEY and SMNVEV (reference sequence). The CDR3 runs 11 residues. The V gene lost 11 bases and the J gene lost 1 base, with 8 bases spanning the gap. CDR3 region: CAAAGNTEAFF. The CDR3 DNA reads TGTGCCGCTGCCGGGAACACTGAAGCTTTCTTT.

CDR3: CASSPTGTTTDTQYF. As DNA, the CDR3 is TGTGCCAGCAGCCCGACAGGGACAACCACAGATACGCAGTATTTT. The J gene is TRBJ2-3, the V gene TRBV3-1 (or the pseudogene TRBV3-2), with 7 bases matching TRBD1. CDR3 length: 15 amino acids. The junction had 6 bases not matched to a gene; V was cut back by 4 bases and J by 2 bases. The germline V gene has CDR1 LGHDT and CDR2 YNNKEL (reference sequence).

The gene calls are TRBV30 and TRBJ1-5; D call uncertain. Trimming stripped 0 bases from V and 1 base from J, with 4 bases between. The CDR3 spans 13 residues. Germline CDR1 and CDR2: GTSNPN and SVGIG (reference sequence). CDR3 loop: CAWSVRSNQPQHF. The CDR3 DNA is TGTGCCTGGAGTGTACGGAGCAATCAGCCCCAGCATTTT.

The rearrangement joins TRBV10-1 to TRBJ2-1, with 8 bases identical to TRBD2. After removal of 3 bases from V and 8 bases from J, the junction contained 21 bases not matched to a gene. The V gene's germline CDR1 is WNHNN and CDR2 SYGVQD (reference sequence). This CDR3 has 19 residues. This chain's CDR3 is CASSDQKGAGTSNLDEQFF. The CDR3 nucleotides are TGCGCCAGCAGTGATCAAAAGGGAGCGGGGACTAGTAACTTGGATGAGCAGTTCTTC.

The CDR3 sequence is CASSHESGAGRAPLSSGNTIYF. In DNA, the CDR3 is TGTGCCAGCAGCCACGAATCAGGGGCCGGCCGCGCCCCGTTGAGCTCTGGAAACACCATATATTTT. The chain carries TRBV3-1 (or the pseudogene TRBV3-2) and TRBJ1-3, with TRBD1 as a possible D gene (6 bases). Trimming took off 3 bases at V and 0 bases at J, with 30 bases between the two ends. Germline V gene sequence: CDR1 LGHDT, CDR2 YNNKEL (reference sequence). The CDR3 covers 22 residues.

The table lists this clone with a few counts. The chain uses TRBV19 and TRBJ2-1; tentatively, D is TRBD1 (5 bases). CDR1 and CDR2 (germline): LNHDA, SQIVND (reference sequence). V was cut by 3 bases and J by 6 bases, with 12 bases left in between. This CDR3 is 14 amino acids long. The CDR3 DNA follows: TGTGCCAGTAGTATCCTAATACAGGTCAATGAGCAGTTCTTC. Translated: CASSILIQVNEQFF.

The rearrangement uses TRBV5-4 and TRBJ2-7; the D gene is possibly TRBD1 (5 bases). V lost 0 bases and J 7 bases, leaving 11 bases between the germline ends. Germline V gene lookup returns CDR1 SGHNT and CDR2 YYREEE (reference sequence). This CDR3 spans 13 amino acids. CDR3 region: CASSLGPPGEQYF. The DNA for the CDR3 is TGTGCCAGCAGCTTGGGGCCGCCAGGGGAGCAGTACTTC.

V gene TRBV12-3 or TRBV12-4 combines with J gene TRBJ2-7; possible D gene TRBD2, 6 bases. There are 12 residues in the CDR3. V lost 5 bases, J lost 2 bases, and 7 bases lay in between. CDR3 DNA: TGTGCCAGCAGTCGACTAGCCTACGAGCAGTACTTC. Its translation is CASSRLAYEQYF.

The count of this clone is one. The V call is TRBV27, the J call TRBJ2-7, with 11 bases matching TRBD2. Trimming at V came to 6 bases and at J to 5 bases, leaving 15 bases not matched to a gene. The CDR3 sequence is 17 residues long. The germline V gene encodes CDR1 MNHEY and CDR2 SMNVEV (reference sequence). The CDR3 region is CASRASGRLPLGDEQYF. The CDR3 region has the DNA TGTGCCAGCAGGGCTAGCGGGAGGTTACCTCTGGGGGACGAGCAGTACTTC.